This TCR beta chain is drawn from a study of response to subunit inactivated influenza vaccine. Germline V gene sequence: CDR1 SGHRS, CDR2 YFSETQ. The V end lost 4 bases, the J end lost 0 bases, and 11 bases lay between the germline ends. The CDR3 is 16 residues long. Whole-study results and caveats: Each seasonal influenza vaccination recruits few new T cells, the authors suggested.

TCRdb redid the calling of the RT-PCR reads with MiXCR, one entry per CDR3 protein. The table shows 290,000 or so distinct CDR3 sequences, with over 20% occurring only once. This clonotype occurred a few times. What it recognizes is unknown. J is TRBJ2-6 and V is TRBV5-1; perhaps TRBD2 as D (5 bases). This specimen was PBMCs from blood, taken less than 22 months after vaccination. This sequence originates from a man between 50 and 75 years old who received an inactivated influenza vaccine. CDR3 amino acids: CASSEGLSSGANVLTF. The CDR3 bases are TGCGCCAGCAGCGAGGGTCTAAGCTCTGGGGCCAACGTCCTGACTTTC.